This TCR beta chain comes out of a study of shared clonotypes between healthy human individuals. Every donor was a Caucasian adult from Nashville, Tennessee. CD45RA-negative memory and CD45RA+ naive subsets were split from the CD4+ cells. Clones were read by immunoSEQ multiplex PCR, and TCRdb kept only the in-frame ones, dropping some. Seen here are about 2.3 million clones, approximately 95% observed once, and the top ten hold 0.35% to 0.45%. Germline V gene lookup returns CDR1 MDHEN and CDR2 SYDVKM. The CDR3 sequence is 15 residues long. V was clipped by 8 bases and J by 0 bases, with 14 bases between them.

This clonotype was sampled from a man between 18 and 29 years old in good health. Some clones in this sample may be carry-over from other donors' samples. What was sequenced was naive CD4+ T cells from PBMCs. Subset here: CD45RA+ positively selected. V gene TRBV28 combines with J gene TRBJ1-5; possibly TRBD1 for D (6 bases). The CDR3 sequence: CASLKTGSSNQPQHF. The DNA of the CDR3 is TGTGCCAGCCTGAAAACAGGGTCTAGCAATCAGCCCCAGCATTTT.